The entry below gives a single TCR beta chain sequence along with its context. TCRdb keeps only in-frame clones here, not all; method: immunoSEQ multiplex PCR. The data contain about 270,000 clones, 75% to 90% of them singletons. This entry belongs to a study of blood T cell repertoires in COVID-19. Germline lookup yields CDR1 LNHNV and CDR2 YYDKDF (reference sequence). The CDR3 runs to 14 residues. Trimming pared 11 bases from V and 2 bases from J, leaving 16 bases between. Sequenced input: peripheral blood. This receptor was taken from a woman between 65 and 79 years old with COVID-19, enrolled during active disease. The rearrangement links TRBV15 to TRBJ1-3; a weak D match, TRBD1 (6 bases). The CDR3 DNA is TGTGCCTCTATGGGGGCAGGGACTGGAAACACCATATATTTT. Translation gives CASMGAGTGNTIYF.